This T cell receptor beta chain emerged from a study of blood T cell repertoires in COVID-19. As for the study in general: PBMCs, B-cell-depleted T cells, or T cells provided the cDNA or gDNA that made up the material.

The data were produced by immunoSEQ multiplex PCR, yet TCRdb's version contains in-frame clones alone and is incomplete. This table has more than 95,000 clones, 85% to 90% appearing once. The CDR3 sequence is 15 residues long. V trimming: 4 bases; J trimming: 6 bases; junction bases outside the gene matches: 6. Germline V gene lookup returns CDR1 LNHDA and CDR2 SQIVND (reference sequence). The clonotype comes from a human donor in a cohort sampled during active COVID-19. Sequenced: peripheral blood. The V gene is TRBV19, the J gene TRBJ2-2, with 9 positions matching TRBD1. The CDR3 loop reads CASSTGDRVSGELFF. The CDR3 DNA reads TGTGCCAGTAGTACGGGGGACAGGGTTTCCGGGGAGCTGTTTTTT. The full variable domain, completed using reference TRBV19 and TRBJ2-2, is DGGITQSPKYLFRKEGQNVTLSCEQNLNHDAMYWYRQDPGQGLRLIYYSQIVNDFQKGDIAEGYSVSREKKESFPLTVTSAQKNPTAFYLCASSTGDRVSGELFFGEGSRLTVL.